This entry concerns a single TCR beta chain. Its antigen has not been determined. Per-base qualities were not stored, and no clone one base away is much larger. In the paper's terms, the time point label means: pretreatment peripheral blood. A total of approximately 27 patients with locally advanced or metastatic urothelial carcinoma, treated at Memorial Sloan Kettering on a trial protocol, made up the cohort. Peripheral blood mononuclear cells were collected pretreatment and during treatment, with between 1 and 8 total time points obtained per patient. The Qiagen DNeasy Blood extraction kit was used to purify genomic DNA from total PBMCs and from tumor samples. PBMCs were collected pretreatment and during treatment, and were isolated and stored as previously described. These data are taken from a study of PD-L1 blockade in urothelial cancer (dated by TCRdb to about 2017). At the level of the whole study: Every patient began therapy around 2014 and was given atezolizumab 1,200 mg intravenously every 3 weeks. The study, an exploratory multi-omic analysis, examined somatic, immune and clinical correlates of response to PD-L1 blockade with atezolizumab in urothelial cancer. In the same patients, pretreatment tumors underwent whole exome sequencing and RNA sequencing in addition to TCR sequencing. About nine tenths of the roughly 29 patients were identified as males with urothelial cancer of bladder origin, and a prior smoking history was reported by 18 of 29 patients. Pretreatment blood TCR-seq was available for twenty-nine patients, at least one posttreatment blood collection was obtained for roughly 25 patients, and tumor TCR-seq was available for roughly 25 patients. Durable clinical benefit meant progression-free survival longer than 6 months, and TCR features were also tested against progression-free and overall survival. Blood samples were analyzed 3 weeks after the start of treatment (second dose) and 6 weeks after the start of treatment. An ECOG performance status of 0 or 1 was recorded for the patients, and 0 to 3 prior chemotherapy regimens had been received by the patients. Blood samples gave median yields of approximately 130,000 T cells and 80,000 or so unique TCRs, along with a median clonality of 0.080. Pretreatment tumor samples, along with matched peripheral blood collected serially before and after atezolizumab treatment, underwent TCR sequencing. Durable clinical benefit was achieved by nine patients but not by the remaining 20. General study outcomes and caveats: A pretreatment peripheral blood TCR clonality below the median was linked to improved progression-free and overall survival. Greater expansion of tumor-associated TCR clones in peripheral blood 3 weeks after the start of treatment was observed in patients with durable benefit (n of about 20, p = 0.022). Small sample size (n ≈ 29) and many exploratory analyses mean the results are intended to be hypothesis-generating.

Sequences LGHNA (CDR1) and YSLEER (CDR2) are obtained from the germline V gene. Taken from cysteine to phenylalanine, the CDR3 has 15 residues. Just CDR3 DNA is preserved here, 45 bases in frame from base 1. The junction shows trimming of 3 bases on V and 7 bases on J, plus 18 bases between the germline ends. Synthetic TCR analog templates were spiked into each PCR to estimate absolute template abundance from read counts. The immunoSEQ assay used bias-controlled V and J gene primers to amplify TCRbeta CDR3 regions from genomic DNA. Rearranged TCRbeta segments were sequenced at approximately 20X coverage. The published analysis was carried out like this. Sequencing errors were corrected by clustering and CDR3s were annotated against IMGT to assign V, D and J genes. Only productive TCRbeta rearrangements were used in downstream analyses, excluding out-of-frame or stop-codon sequences. To compute clonality, Shannon entropy was normalized by the log of the number of unique productive sequences and then subtracted from one. Clones differing between time points or between blood and tumor were identified by Fisher's exact test with Benjamini-Hochberg correction at adjusted p below 0.01. TCRdb re-hosts the immuneACCESS table, in-frame sequences only. Its copies lack some clones; in the studies checked, an unresolved V gene accounts for under half of them, and the cause for the rest is not known. V and J calls and clone size are copied from that table; D and trimming were computed from the DNA. The sample records about 55,000 clones, about 75% of which are singletons. The ten largest account for roughly 3.9% of the sample.

Sequencing was performed on PBMCs, taken around atezolizumab (anti-PD-L1) treatment. This chain joins TRBV4-3 to TRBJ1-2; possibly the D gene is TRBD1, per 5 matching bases. The receptor comes from a man aged 70 or older with urothelial cancer. The DNA is as follows: TGCGCCAGCAGCCATGGTGCAGGGAGGCCGGCTGGCTACACCTTC. Protein translation: CASSHGAGRPAGYTF.